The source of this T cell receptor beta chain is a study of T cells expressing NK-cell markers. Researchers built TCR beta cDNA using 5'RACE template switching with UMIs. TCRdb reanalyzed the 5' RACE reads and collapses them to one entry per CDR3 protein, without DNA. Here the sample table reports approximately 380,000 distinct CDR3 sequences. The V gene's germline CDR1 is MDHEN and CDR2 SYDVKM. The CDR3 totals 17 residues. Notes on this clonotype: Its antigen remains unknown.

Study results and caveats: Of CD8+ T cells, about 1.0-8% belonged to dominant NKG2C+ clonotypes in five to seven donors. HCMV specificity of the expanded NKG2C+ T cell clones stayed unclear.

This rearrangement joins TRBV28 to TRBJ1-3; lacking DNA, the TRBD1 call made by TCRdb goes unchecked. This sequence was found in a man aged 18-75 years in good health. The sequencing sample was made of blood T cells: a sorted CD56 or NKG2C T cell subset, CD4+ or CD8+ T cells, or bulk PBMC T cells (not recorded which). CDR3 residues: CASTPGGQIFSGNTIYF.